Listed below are T cell receptor beta chains from one sample, sequenced in a study of memory CD8 T cells in hepatitis C reinfection. Generated by immunoSEQ multiplex PCR, the TCRdb table keeps only in-frame clones and is missing some. The table shows around 47,000 clones, with around 89% occurring only once. The sequencing input was naive CD8+ T cells sorted from blood. Every receptor here comes from a man aged 18 to 30 with hepatitis C virus infection. Both conserved end residues are part of each CDR3. A D gene is named only where the DNA matches it firmly. Only part of the rows carry a size: once, few, many, or a class if the clone is expanded.

>TRBJ1-5|NA|NA|TRBV9
TGTGCCAGCAGCGTAGATTACAGTAGAAATCAGCCCCAGCATTTT
CASSVDYSRNQPQHF
>TRBJ2-2|NA|TRBD2|TRBV9
TGTGCCAGCAGCGTACTAGCGGGAGCTGGCGGGGAGCTGTTTTTT
CASSVLAGAGGELFF
>TRBJ2-1|NA|NA|TRBV4-2
TGTGCCAGCAGCCAGGGGGAGGGGGTAGCAGTCTACAATGAGCAGTTCTTC
CASSQGEGVAVYNEQFF
>TRBJ1-2|NA|NA|TRBV6-5
TGTGCCAGCAGTTTCTCCGTGGGGGGGAGTAATGGCTACACCTTC
CASSFSVGGSNGYTF
>TRBJ1-5|NA|NA|TRBV28
TGTGCCAGCAGTTTCTCGGGACAAGGCAATCAGCCCCAGCATTTT
CASSFSGQGNQPQHF
>TRBJ2-2|once|NA|TRBV2
TGTGCCAGCAGTGATGCGGGTCCCGGGGAGCTGTTTTTT
CASSDAGPGELFF
>TRBJ2-5|NA|TRBD2|TRBV27
TGTGCCAGCAGTCCCCAAGCTAGCGGGGGCCAAGAGACCCAGTACTTC
CASSPQASGGQETQYF
>TRBJ2-7|NA|TRBD2|TRBV19
TGTGCCAGTAGTGGGACTAGCGGGAGCGAGCAGTACTTC
CASSGTSGSEQYF
>TRBJ2-5|NA|NA|TRBV7-8
TGTGCCAGCAGCTTATACGTTAGGGGCCCGGAGACCCAGTACTTC
CASSLYVRGPETQYF
>TRBJ2-3|NA|NA|TRBV5-5
TGTGCCAGCAGCTCCGGACAGACTTACACAGATACGCAGTATTTT
CASSSGQTYTDTQYF
>TRBJ2-1|NA|NA|TRBV6-6
TGTGCCAGCGGCACATTTGAGCAGTTCTTC
CASGTFEQFF
>TRBJ2-1|NA|NA|TRBV28
TGTGCCAGCAGTCTCTCATCGGGACTGAGCTCCTACAATGAGCAGTTCTTC
CASSLSSGLSSYNEQFF
>TRBJ2-7|NA|TRBD1|TRBV7-2
TGTGCCAGCAGCCCCACGGTAGGGACAGGGTACGAGCAGTACTTC
CASSPTVGTGYEQYF
>TRBJ1-1|once|TRBD1|TRBV11-3
TGTGCCAGCAGCCCGGGGACAGGGGAAACTGAAGCTTTCTTT
CASSPGTGETEAFF
>TRBJ1-6|NA|NA|TRBV28
TGTGCCAGCAGTCCTGGGTTAGCCGATTCACCCCTCCACTTT
CASSPGLADSPLHF
>TRBJ2-5|NA|TRBD2|TRBV6-1
TGTGCCAGCAGTGGAGGGGCGGGAGGGCAAGAGACCCAGTACTTC
CASSGGAGGQETQYF
>TRBJ2-1|NA|NA|TRBV27
TGTGCCAGCAGTTGGGGCGGTAACAATGAGCAGTTCTTC
CASSWGGNNEQFF
>TRBJ2-1|once|TRBD2|TRBV27
TGTGCCAGCAGTTTATTGGGCGGGAGGGGAAACAATGAGCAGTTCTTC
CASSLLGGRGNNEQFF
>TRBJ1-4|NA|NA|TRBV9
TGTGCCAGCAGCGTAGCGACAGAGGATGAAAAACTGTTTTTT
CASSVATEDEKLFF
>TRBJ2-3|NA|TRBD2|TRBV9
TGTGCCAGCAGCGTAGCCGGTAGCGGGGGGCCTACAGATACGCAGTATTTT
CASSVAGSGGPTDTQYF
>TRBJ1-1|NA|NA|TRBV4-1
TGCGCCAGCAGCCAAGTAAAGGGGGGGGTCACTGAAGCTTTCTTT
CASSQVKGGVTEAFF
>TRBJ1-2|NA|NA|TRBV10-3
TGTGCCATCAGTGAGTCAACGGCGGCTAACTATGGCTACACCTTC
CAISESTAANYGYTF
>TRBJ2-2|NA|NA|TRBV4-1
TGCGCCAGCAGCCAGGCTCCGCGGACCGGGGAGCTGTTTTTT
CASSQAPRTGELFF
>TRBJ1-4|NA|NA|TRBV4-1
TGCGCCAGCAGCCAAGAGGGGGGGCTGGGGGAAAAACTGTTTTTT
CASSQEGGLGEKLFF